A selection of T cell receptor beta chains follows, all from one sample in a study of CD8 T cells in Susac syndrome. TCRdb itself ran the immunoSEQ multiplex PCR reads through MiXCR, one entry per CDR3 protein. The repertoire holds 120,000 to 150,000 distinct CDR3 sequences, with approximately 96% as singletons. Sequences were obtained from CD4+ T cells from PBMCs. The source is a human donor with Susac syndrome. Both conserved end residues are part of each CDR3. The order of the fields is V gene, J gene, clone size, D gene, CDR3 DNA, CDR3 protein. D genes are given only for firm matches. Clone size, where shown, is once, few, many, or a class for clones that have expanded.

TRBV13	TRBJ1-4	NA	NA	TGTGCCAGCAGCCCGGGGACCGACTACTTTTCAACTAATGAAAAACTGTTTTTT	CASSPGTDYFSTNEKLFF
TRBV3-1	TRBJ2-5	NA	TRBD2	TGTGCCAGCAGCCAACCGCATCGGCTAGCGGGAAGAGAGACCCAGTACTTC	CASSQPHRLAGRETQYF
TRBV29-1	TRBJ1-1	NA	NA	TGCAGCGTCCGGGCCACAGTTGAAGCTTTCTTT	CSVRATVEAFF
TRBV3-1	TRBJ2-3	NA	TRBD2	TGTGCCAGCAGCCCGCTGGGAGCGGGGGGAGATACGCAGTATTTT	CASSPLGAGGDTQYF
TRBV18	TRBJ2-5	NA	NA	TGTGCCAGCTCAGAGGTTAGACAAGAGACCCAGTACTTC	CASSEVRQETQYF
TRBV12-3/TRBV12-4	TRBJ2-7	NA	NA	TGTGCCAGCAGCGTGCGGGGACAAAGATACGAGCAGTACTTC	CASSVRGQRYEQYF
TRBV7-7	TRBJ2-1	NA	NA	TGTGCCAGCAGCTTAGCCGGGGGGCCAGGGAATGAGCAGTTCTTC	CASSLAGGPGNEQFF
TRBV20-1	TRBJ2-3	NA	TRBD1	TGCAGTGCTAGTAAGGGACAGGGGGCGACAGATACGCAGTATTTT	CSASKGQGATDTQYF
TRBV28	TRBJ1-1	NA	NA	TGTGCCAGCACAGTTGGGGGGCTCTTGAACACTGAAGCTTTCTTT	CASTVGGLLNTEAFF
TRBV7-9	TRBJ2-7	NA	NA	TGTGCCAGCAGCTTAACTGGAGAACCCCTCTACGAGCAGTACTTC	CASSLTGEPLYEQYF
TRBV14	TRBJ2-1	NA	TRBD2	TGTGCCAGCAGCCAAGGAGGTCCCGGGACTAGCGGGGGGCTCTACAATGAGCAGTTCTTC	CASSQGGPGTSGGLYNEQFF
TRBV5-1	TRBJ2-7	NA	TRBD1	TGCGCCAGCAGCTTGGGGGGACAGGGACATGAGCAGTACTTC	CASSLGGQGHEQYF
TRBV2	TRBJ2-7	NA	TRBD1	TGTGCCAGCAGCTGGGACAGTATAAAGCAGTACTTC	CASSWDSIKQYF
TRBV15	TRBJ2-5	NA	NA	TGTGCCACCAGCACCCTTGGGGCGGCAGTTGAGACCCAGTACTTC	CATSTLGAAVETQYF
TRBV6-1	TRBJ1-5	NA	NA	TGTGCCAGCAGTGAGGCGGGACCGAGCAATCAGCCCCAGCATTTT	CASSEAGPSNQPQHF
TRBV3-1	TRBJ2-7	NA	TRBD2	TGTGCCAGCAGCCAGGGTCTGGGACTAGCGGAACACTTTTACGAGCAGTACTTC	CASSQGLGLAEHFYEQYF
TRBV12-3/TRBV12-4	TRBJ2-2	NA	TRBD1	TGTGCCAGCAGCCTACGGACAGGGCTCGGGGAGCTGTTTTTT	CASSLRTGLGELFF
TRBV29-1	TRBJ2-1	NA	TRBD1	TGCAGCGTGACAGGGCATGAGCAGTTCTTC	CSVTGHEQFF
TRBV7-2	TRBJ2-3	NA	NA	TGTGCCAGCAGCCCCCCGCCGGGGGAGCAGTATTTT	CASSPPPGEQYF
TRBV6-5	TRBJ2-5	NA	TRBD1	TGTGCCAGCAGTTACAAGGGCAGGGGGCCGGAGACCCAGTACTTC	CASSYKGRGPETQYF
TRBV10-3	TRBJ2-7	NA	NA	TGTGCCATCAACGAGCAGTACTTC	CAINEQYF
TRBV2	TRBJ1-5	NA	NA	TGTGCCAGCGAACCTGCAGGGTGGTCTCAGCCCCAGCATTTT	CASEPAGWSQPQHF
TRBV6-5	TRBJ2-7	NA	TRBD1	TGTGCCAGCAGGATGACAGGGGCGCTTGGCGAGCAGTACTTC	CASRMTGALGEQYF
TRBV18	TRBJ2-1	once	TRBD1	TGTGCCAGCTCACCATTCGGACAGGGGGAGTTCTTC	CASSPFGQGEFF
TRBV24-1	TRBJ2-1	NA	NA	TGTGCCACCAGTGACTCCGGGACGGTCTACAATGAGCAGTTCTTC	CATSDSGTVYNEQFF
TRBV9	TRBJ2-1	NA	NA	TGTGCCAGCAGCGTATCCGGGACACCCTACAATGAGCAGTTCTTC	CASSVSGTPYNEQFF
TRBV20-1	TRBJ2-1	NA	TRBD2	TGCAGTGCTATCCGGGGACTAGCGGGAGGGGATAATGAGCAGTTCTTC	CSAIRGLAGGDNEQFF
TRBV7-2	TRBJ2-5	NA	NA	TGTGCCAGCAGTGAGTGGGATCGAGAGACCCAGTACTTC	CASSEWDRETQYF
TRBV20-1	TRBJ1-2	NA	NA	TGCAGTGCCCCGTCCCGCGGCGACTATGGCTACACCTTC	CSAPSRGDYGYTF
TRBV29-1	TRBJ2-7	NA	NA	TGCAGCGTTGGTAACGCCTACGAGCAGTACTTC	CSVGNAYEQYF
TRBV11-2	TRBJ1-1	few	NA	TGTGCCAGCAGCTTACACCCGATGAACACTGAAGCTTTCTTT	CASSLHPMNTEAFF
TRBV20-1	TRBJ1-2	NA	TRBD1	TGCAGTGCTAGGGACACGGGACAGGCCTATGGCTACACCTTC	CSARDTGQAYGYTF
TRBV2	TRBJ1-1	NA	TRBD1	TGTGCCAGCAGGACGGGACAGGGGACGAACACTGAAGCTTTCTTT	CASRTGQGTNTEAFF
TRBV6-1	TRBJ2-1	NA	NA	TGTGCCAGTTTGAGGGCTTCGTACAATGAGCAGTTCTTC	CASLRASYNEQFF
TRBV9	TRBJ2-7	NA	TRBD2	TGTGCCAGCAGCCTGACTAGCGGGAGTAAAGAGCAGTACTTC	CASSLTSGSKEQYF
TRBV2	TRBJ2-1	NA	NA	TGTGCCAGCAGTGAAGGGATGTACAATGAGCAGTTCTTC	CASSEGMYNEQFF
TRBV3-1	TRBJ2-2	NA	NA	TGTGCCAGCAGCCAGGGGGGCAAGAGGACCGGGGAGCTGTTTTTT	CASSQGGKRTGELFF
TRBV27	TRBJ2-5	NA	NA	TGTGCCAGCAGTTTCCCCCCGCATGGGGAGACCCAGTACTTC	CASSFPPHGETQYF
TRBV7-9	TRBJ1-4	NA	NA	TGTGCCAGCACCTGGACGGGCGTAGGCGAAAAACTGTTTTTT	CASTWTGVGEKLFF
TRBV20-1	TRBJ2-5	NA	NA	TGCAGTGCCCTAAGTCCCTTACGGGGGAAACAAGAGACCCAGTACTTC	CSALSPLRGKQETQYF
TRBV6-1	TRBJ2-3	NA	NA	TGTGCCAGCAGTGAAGTTGCTACCAAAGGGGCAGATACGCAGTATTTT	CASSEVATKGADTQYF